This T cell receptor (beta chain) was profiled in a study of blood T cell repertoires in COVID-19. Some clones are missing from TCRdb's copy, which holds only in-frame ones; the method was immunoSEQ multiplex PCR. Of 140,000 or so clones in the sample, approximately 83% were seen once. Germline CDR1 and CDR2: MNHEY and SMNVEV (reference sequence). J was trimmed by 1 base and V by 5 bases; bases with no gene match: 4. This CDR3 contains 16 residues. The sample was peripheral blood. The sequence was collected from an elderly woman with acute or convalescent COVID-19. This chain uses TRBV27 with TRBJ2-2, with 10 bases aligning to TRBD2. The CDR3 is CASSLRTSGNTGELFF. CDR3 sequence (DNA): TGTGCCAGCAGTCTCCGGACTAGCGGGAACACCGGGGAGCTGTTTTTT.